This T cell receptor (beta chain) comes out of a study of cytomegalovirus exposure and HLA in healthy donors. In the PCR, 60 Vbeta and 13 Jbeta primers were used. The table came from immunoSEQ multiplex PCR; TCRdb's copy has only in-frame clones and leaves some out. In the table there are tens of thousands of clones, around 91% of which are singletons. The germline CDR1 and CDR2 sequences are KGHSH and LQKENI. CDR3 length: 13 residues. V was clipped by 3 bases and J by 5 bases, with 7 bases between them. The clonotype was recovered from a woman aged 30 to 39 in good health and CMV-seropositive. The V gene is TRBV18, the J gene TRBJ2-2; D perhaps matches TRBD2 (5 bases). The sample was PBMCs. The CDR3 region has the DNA TGTGCCAGCTCACCCCCGGGGACCGGGGAGCTGTTTTTT. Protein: CASSPPGTGELFF.